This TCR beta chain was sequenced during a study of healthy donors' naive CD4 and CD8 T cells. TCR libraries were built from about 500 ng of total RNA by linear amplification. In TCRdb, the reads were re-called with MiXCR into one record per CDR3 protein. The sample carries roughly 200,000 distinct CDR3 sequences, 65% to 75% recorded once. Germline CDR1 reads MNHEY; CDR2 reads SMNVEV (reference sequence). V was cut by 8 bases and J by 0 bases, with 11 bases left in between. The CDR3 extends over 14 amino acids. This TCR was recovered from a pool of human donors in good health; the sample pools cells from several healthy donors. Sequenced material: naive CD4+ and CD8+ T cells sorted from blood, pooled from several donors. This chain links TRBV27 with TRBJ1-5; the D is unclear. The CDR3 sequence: CASAGSSSNQPQHF. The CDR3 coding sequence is TGTGCCAGCGCGGGCTCATCTAGCAATCAGCCCCAGCATTTT.